A single TCR beta chain is shown here with its context. Antigen specificity is unknown. This entry belongs to a study of response to subunit inactivated influenza vaccine. Notes on the study in general: Authors suggested each seasonal influenza vaccination recruits few new T cells.

CDR1 and CDR2 from the germline V gene are SGHDT and YYEEEE. V lost 6 bases to trimming and J lost 7 bases, with 5 bases between them. The CDR3 loop spans 11 amino acids. TCRdb ran MiXCR on the RT-PCR reads and lists one entry per CDR3 protein. Here the sample spans fewer than 550,000 distinct CDR3 sequences, less than 30% being singletons. The sample in question was CD4+ T cells sorted from PBMCs, obtained more than 4 days after vaccination. This TCR was sampled from a man between 50 and 59 years old who received an inactivated influenza vaccine. The chain joins TRBV5-6 to TRBJ1-6; D not certain. The CDR3 loop reads CASNKNSPLHF. CDR3 nucleotide sequence: TGTGCCAGCAACAAAAATTCACCCCTCCACTTT.